What follows are 20 T cell receptor beta chains derived from one specimen sequenced in a study of control samples from healthy donors and cancer patients. TCRdb's copy holds only in-frame clones and misses some; the assay was immunoSEQ multiplex PCR. The sample has 350,000 to 450,000 clones; around 90% are singletons. Sequencing was performed on PBMCs. The receptors were gathered from a man aged 40-49 years with head and neck cancer.

DNA for the CDR3: TGTGCCAGCTCACCAGACCGCTCTGAGCAGTTCTTC. This gives the protein CASSPDRSEQFF. The chain has TRBV18 and TRBJ2-1; D gene uncertain. This CDR3 spans 12 amino acids. The V gene lost 2 bases and the J gene lost 9 bases, with 8 bases spanning the gap. Germline V gene sequence: CDR1 KGHSH, CDR2 LQKENI.

This chain links TRBV19 with TRBJ2-1; 11 bases are a match to TRBD2. Germline V gene data show CDR1 as LNHDA and CDR2 as SQIVND (reference sequence). J was trimmed by 2 bases and V by 8 bases; bases with no gene match: 11. CDR3 length equals 17 residues. CDR3 coding DNA: TGTGCCAGTTCCCCGGGGGCGGGACTAGCGGCCTACAATGAGCAGTTCTTC. It specifies CASSPGAGLAAYNEQFF. The full variable domain, completed using reference TRBV19 and TRBJ2-1, is DGGITQSPKYLFRKEGQNVTLSCEQNLNHDAMYWYRQDPGQGLRLIYYSQIVNDFQKGDIAEGYSVSREKKESFPLTVTSAQKNPTAFYLCASSPGAGLAAYNEQFFGPGTRLTVL.

Only one count was recorded for this clone. This chain links TRBV7-9 with TRBJ2-3, with unresolved D. The germline gives CDR1 SEHNR, CDR2 FQNEAQ (reference sequence). With 11 bases removed from V and 0 bases from J, the gap between germline ends came to 18 bases. The CDR3 length is 15 residues. Here the CDR3 DNA reads TGTGCCGGAAAAAGACACCTCACTAGCACAGATACGCAGTATTTT. Protein sequence: CAGKRHLTSTDTQYF. Based on the CDR3 plus reference TRBV7-9 and TRBJ2-3, the full variable domain is DTGVSQNPRHKITKRGQNVTFRCDPISEHNRLYWYRQTLGQGPEFLTYFQNEAQLEKSRLLSDRFSAERPKGSFSTLEIQRTEQGDSAMYLCAGKRHLTSTDTQYFGPGTRLTVL.

The V and J genes are TRBV3-1 (or the pseudogene TRBV3-2) and TRBJ2-2, with D hard to call. Trimming shortened V by 5 bases and J by 6 bases, and 10 bases separated the two germline ends. The CDR3 covers 13 residues. Germline V gives CDR1 LGHDT, CDR2 YNNKEL (reference sequence). The CDR3 loop reads CASSARPSGELFF. The CDR3 bases are TGTGCCAGCAGCGCAAGGCCGTCCGGGGAGCTGTTTTTT.

This chain uses TRBV18 with TRBJ2-1; maybe TRBD2 (6 bases). Germline loops: CDR1 KGHSH, CDR2 LQKENI. The CDR3 has 15 amino acids. V gave up 3 bases and J gave up 2 bases, with 11 bases separating them. CDR3 loop: CASSPGSGPYNEQFF. The CDR3 DNA reads TGTGCCAGCTCACCGGGAAGCGGGCCCTACAATGAGCAGTTCTTC.

The J gene is TRBJ1-5, the V gene TRBV11-2; tentatively, D is TRBD1 (6 bases). The germline V gene has CDR1 SGHAT and CDR2 FQNNGV. V gave up 6 bases and J gave up 8 bases, with 14 bases separating them. The CDR3 consists of 13 residues. The CDR3 DNA sequence: TGTGCCAGCAGTGGGGGCCAGGGTGAGCCCCAGCATTTT. Protein sequence: CASSGGQGEPQHF. Drawing the rest from reference TRBV11-2 and TRBJ1-5, the complete variable domain is EAGVAQSPRYKIIEKRQSVAFWCNPISGHATLYWYQQILGQGPKLLIQFQNNGVVDDSQLPKDRFSAERLKGVDSTLKIQPAKLEDSAVYLCASSGGQGEPQHFGDGTRLSIL.

This chain joins TRBV7-2 and TRBJ2-2; D uncertain. Germline CDR1 reads SGHTA; CDR2 reads FQGNSA. Trimming stripped 5 bases from V and 7 bases from J, with 20 bases between. The CDR3 runs to 16 residues. CDR3 residues: CASSPQPNPLSGELFF. The CDR3 DNA follows: TGTGCCAGCAGCCCCCAGCCCAATCCCCTGAGCGGGGAGCTGTTTTTT.

This clone was seen once. The chain employs TRBV11-2 and TRBJ2-1; 10 bases line up with TRBD2. The germline CDR1 and CDR2 sequences are SGHAT and FQNNGV. The J segment lost 9 bases and the V segment lost 5 bases, leaving 10 bases of the junction unmatched. The CDR3 extends over 15 amino acids. CDR3 sequence (DNA): TGTGCCAGCAGCCCAGGTGGGACTAGCGTAGGTGAGCAGTTCTTC. Its protein is CASSPGGTSVGEQFF.

The CDR3 spells CASRRSVEIYYNSPLHF. The CDR3 nucleotides are TGTGCCAGCAGACGGAGTGTAGAGATATATTATAATTCACCCCTCCACTTT. The V gene is TRBV3-1 (or the pseudogene TRBV3-2), the J gene TRBJ1-6, with unresolved D. The CDR3 has 17 residues. Trimming removed 6 bases from V and 4 bases from J, with 19 bases in between. Germline V gene sequence: CDR1 LGHDT, CDR2 YNNKEL (reference sequence).

This chain links TRBV19 with TRBJ2-6, with D unclear. Germline V gene lookup returns CDR1 LNHDA and CDR2 SQIVND (reference sequence). This CDR3 has 13 residues. Trimming took off 6 bases at V and 2 bases at J, with 5 bases between the two ends. CDR3 coding DNA: TGTGCCAGTAGGCTTCCTGGGGCCAACGTCCTGACTTTC. This encodes CASRLPGANVLTF.

The chain couples TRBV9 to TRBJ1-2; 9 bases are a match to TRBD1. The CDR3 extends over 19 amino acids. With V trimmed by 0 bases and J by 5 bases, 17 bases remained unmatched. The V gene's germline CDR1 is SGDLS and CDR2 YYNGEE. CDR3 in DNA: TGTGCCAGCAGCGTAGCGATACCGGGACAGGGCTCGAATCGATATGGCTACACCTTC. Protein: CASSVAIPGQGSNRYGYTF.

The J gene is TRBJ2-7, the V gene TRBV19; TRBD2 matches at 9 bases. CDR1 LNHDA and CDR2 SQIVND come from the germline V gene (reference sequence). J gave up 5 bases and V 3 bases, and 2 bases lay outside the gene matches. The CDR3 extends over 13 amino acids. DNA for the CDR3: TGTGCCAGTAGTATCACTAGCGGGCACGAGCAGTACTTC. This codes for CASSITSGHEQYF.

This clone was seen just once. The chain couples TRBV28 to TRBJ2-5, with D unresolved. The V gene's germline CDR1 is MDHEN and CDR2 SYDVKM. This CDR3 spans 16 amino acids. V lost 3 bases and J lost 0, with 14 bases in between. CDR3 in DNA: TGTGCCAGCAGTTTCCCGGAGCCAGAGTACCAAGAGACCCAGTACTTC. It translates to CASSFPEPEYQETQYF.

The CDR3 loop is CASTNRVRQSSYNSPLHF. For the CDR3, the DNA is TGTGCCAGCACAAACCGGGTACGCCAGAGCTCCTATAATTCACCCCTCCACTTT. The chain links TRBV5-6 to TRBJ1-6; D is unclear. Germline V gives CDR1 SGHDT, CDR2 YYEEEE. With 6 bases removed from V and 0 bases from J, the gap between germline ends came to 19 bases. The CDR3 totals 18 residues. Looking up the rest from reference TRBV5-6 and TRBJ1-6 gives the full variable domain: DAGVTQSPTHLIKTRGQQVTLRCSPKSGHDTVSWYQQALGQGPQFIFQYYEEEERQRGNFPDRFSGHQFPNYSSELNVNALLLGDSALYLCASTNRVRQSSYNSPLHFGNGTRLTVT.

The chain uses TRBV10-3 and TRBJ1-1; D not certain. The CDR3 runs 13 residues. The V end was cut by 7 bases, the J end by 4 bases, with 13 bases between. The germline gives CDR1 ENHRY, CDR2 SYGVKD. The CDR3 region has the DNA TGTGCCATCATACAGACTGAGGGCACTGAAGCTTTCTTT. Translated, it gives CAIIQTEGTEAFF.

The V call is TRBV30, the J call TRBJ1-1, with D possibly TRBD1 on 5 matching bases. The germline gives CDR1 GTSNPN, CDR2 SVGIG (reference sequence). Trimming took 2 bases from V and 1 from J, leaving 11 bases between them. The CDR3 totals 14 residues. The CDR3 nucleotides read TGTGCCTGGAGTCGGGGCGGGGGGAACACTGAAGCTTTCTTT. It encodes CAWSRGGGNTEAFF.

This sequence joins TRBV7-6 and TRBJ2-6, with 9 positions matching TRBD1. V was pared by 8 bases and J by 0 bases, with 14 bases of the junction left unmatched. Germline CDR1 is SGHVS and CDR2 is FNYEAQ. There are 19 residues in the CDR3. CDR3 in amino acids: CASPKTATGGSSGANVLTF. CDR3 coding DNA: TGTGCCAGCCCCAAAACGGCGACAGGGGGAAGCTCTGGGGCCAACGTCCTGACTTTC.

The genes are TRBV5-8 and TRBJ1-5; D may be TRBD1 (6 bases). Germline CDR1 and CDR2: SGHTS and YDEGEE. The CDR3 sequence is 14 residues long. V lost 10 bases and J lost 0, with 14 bases in between. The DNA for the CDR3 is TGTGCCGGACAGCGTACTAATAGCAATCAGCCCCAGCATTTT. Its protein is CAGQRTNSNQPQHF. Full variable domain (rest looked up from reference TRBV5-8 and TRBJ1-5): EAGVTQSPTHLIKTRGQQATLRCSPISGHTSVYWYQQALGLGLQFLLWYDEGEERNRGNFPPRFSGRQFPNYSSELNVNALELEDSALYLCAGQRTNSNQPQHFGDGTRLSIL.

This rearrangement joins TRBV28 to TRBJ2-3; 8 nucleotides match TRBD2. This CDR3 is 15 amino acids long. V trimming: 7 bases; J trimming: 1 base; junction bases outside the gene matches: 7. Germline values: CDR1 MDHEN, CDR2 SYDVKM. Here the CDR3 reads CASISGTSGTDTQYF. As DNA, the CDR3 is TGTGCCAGCATCTCCGGGACTAGTGGCACAGATACGCAGTATTTT.

The chain is built from TRBV9 and TRBJ1-5; tentative D call: TRBD1 (5 bases). Germline lookup yields CDR1 SGDLS and CDR2 YYNGEE. V dropped 3 bases and J dropped 2 bases, with 9 bases sitting between them. The CDR3 has 14 residues. The CDR3 nucleotides are TGTGCCAGCAGCGATGGGGGGGGCAATCAGCCCCAGCATTTT. As protein: CASSDGGGNQPQHF.